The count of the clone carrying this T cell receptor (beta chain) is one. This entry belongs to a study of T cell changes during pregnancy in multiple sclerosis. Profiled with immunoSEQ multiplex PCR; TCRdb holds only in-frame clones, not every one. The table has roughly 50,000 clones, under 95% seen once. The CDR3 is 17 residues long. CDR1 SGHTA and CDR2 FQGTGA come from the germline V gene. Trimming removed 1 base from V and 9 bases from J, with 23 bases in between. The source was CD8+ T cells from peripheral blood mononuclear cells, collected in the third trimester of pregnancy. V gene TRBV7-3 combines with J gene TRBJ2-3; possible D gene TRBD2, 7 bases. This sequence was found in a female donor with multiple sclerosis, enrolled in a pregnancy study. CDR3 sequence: CASSLIGGPPPGGTQYF. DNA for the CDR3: TGTGCCAGCAGCTTAATCGGGGGGCCTCCTCCTGGGGGGACGCAGTATTTT. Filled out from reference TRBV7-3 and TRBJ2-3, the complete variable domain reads GAGVSQTPSNKVTEKGKYVELRCDPISGHTALYWYRQSLGQGPEFLIYFQGTGAADDSGLPNDRFFAVRPEGSVSTLKIQRTERGDSAVYLCASSLIGGPPPGGTQYFGPGTRLTVL.